This T cell receptor (beta chain) comes out of a study of shared clonotypes between healthy human individuals. In the naive CD8 group, cells lacked CD45RO and were positively selected for CCR7, so terminally differentiated effector memory CD45RA+ cells were left out. Unmatched junction bases numbered 12, after V lost 6 bases and J lost 3 bases. Germline CDR1 and CDR2: MNHEY and SMNVEV (reference sequence). The CDR3 length is 16 residues. Here immunoSEQ multiplex PCR was the method, and the copy in TCRdb shows in-frame clones only, minus some. The sample gives 550,000 to 750,000 clones, over 95% of which show up once; roughly 0.1% is in the top ten.

This sequence was found in a woman aged 30 to 39 in good health. V gene TRBV27 combines with J gene TRBJ2-7; 9 positions match TRBD1. The sample taken for sequencing was naive CD8+ T cells sorted from blood. The CDR3 sequence: CASRASPGQGFYEQYF. As DNA, the CDR3 is TGTGCCAGCAGAGCCAGCCCGGGACAGGGTTTCTACGAGCAGTACTTC.